These 22 T cell receptor beta chains were sequenced from one sample in a study of CD8 T cells in Susac syndrome. cDNA came from about 0.5 to 1 ug RNA primed by random hexamers. TCRdb fed the immunoSEQ multiplex PCR reads into MiXCR, producing one record per CDR3 protein. Of some 130,000 distinct CDR3 sequences listed, 91% are singletons. The sequencing sample was made of CD8+ T cells from PBMCs. The source is a human donor with multiple sclerosis.

The V and J genes are TRBV5-1 and TRBJ2-3, with D possibly matching TRBD2 (5 bases). CDR1 SGHRS and CDR2 YFSETQ come from the germline V gene. There are 14 residues in the CDR3. V was cut by 6 bases and J by 1 base, with 12 bases left in between. The CDR3 coding sequence is TGCGCCAGCAAGATAGGGCGGGGCACAGATACGCAGTATTTT. Encoded protein: CASKIGRGTDTQYF.

This chain joins TRBV10-3 and TRBJ2-7, with D possibly called TRBD1 or TRBD2 (5 bases each). The ends were cut back, 2 bases at V and 0 bases at J, with 8 bases in the middle. The CDR3 totals 14 residues. The germline V gene encodes CDR1 ENHRY and CDR2 SYGVKD. CDR3 sequence (DNA): TGTGCCATCAGTGAGCCAGGGAGCTCCTACGAGCAGTACTTC. Translation gives CAISEPGSSYEQYF.

The chain employs TRBV6-2 or TRBV6-3 and TRBJ2-3; 8 nucleotides align to TRBD2. V trimming: 6 bases; J trimming: 5 bases; junction bases outside the gene matches: 13. CDR3 length equals 16 residues. Per germline, CDR1 MNHEY and CDR2 SVGEGT. The CDR3 DNA reads as TGTGCCAGCAGCTCCGATTGGACCGGGGGGGAAGATACGCAGTATTTT. The encoded protein is CASSSDWTGGEDTQYF.

The chain employs TRBV9 and TRBJ2-7; a possible D gene is TRBD2 (5 bases). This CDR3 region has 14 residues. Trimming took off 4 bases at V and 7 bases at J, with 18 bases between the two ends. The germline V gene has CDR1 SGDLS and CDR2 YYNGEE. CDR3 coding DNA: TGTGCCAGCAGCTATAGTTTGGGAGCTGAAGAGCAGTACTTC. Protein product: CASSYSLGAEEQYF.

The rearrangement links TRBV7-9 to TRBJ1-2, with TRBD1 matching over 8 bases. V trimming: 3 bases; J trimming: 3 bases; junction bases outside the gene matches: 9. Germline CDR1 is SEHNR and CDR2 is FQNEAQ (reference sequence). CDR3 size: 16 residues. The CDR3 nucleotides read TGTGCCAGCAGCTTTATCTCGGACAGGGCACACTATGGCTACACCTTC. This translates into CASSFISDRAHYGYTF.

This clonotype was observed a single time. This chain connects TRBV6-5 to TRBJ2-7; the match to TRBD1 covers 10 bases. Unmatched junction bases numbered 1, after V lost 0 bases and J lost 5 bases. Germline V gene lookup returns CDR1 MNHEY and CDR2 SVGAGI. The CDR3 is 14 residues long. CDR3 nucleotides: TGTGCCAGCAGTTACTCCGGGACAGGGGACGAGCAGTACTTC. It codes for CASSYSGTGDEQYF.

The chain combines TRBV7-9 with TRBJ1-2; 7 bases map to TRBD1. CDR3 size: 13 residues. Trimming took 4 bases from V and 8 from J; bases not matched to a gene: 7. Germline assignment: CDR1 SEHNR and CDR2 FQNEAQ (reference sequence). CDR3 bases: TGTGCCAGCAGCTCATGGGACAGCTGGGGCTACACCTTC. Translation gives CASSSWDSWGYTF.

The chain uses TRBV19 and TRBJ2-2; D is possibly TRBD1 (5 bases). V lost 8 bases to trimming and J lost 6 bases, with 7 bases between them. Germline V lookup: CDR1 LNHDA, CDR2 SQIVND (reference sequence). The length of the CDR3 is 11 residues. CDR3 coding DNA: TGTGCCAGTGACAGTCCCGGGGAGCTGTTTTTT. It codes for CASDSPGELFF.

V and J are TRBV28 and TRBJ2-7, with 9 bases aligning to TRBD1. In germline, CDR1 is MDHEN, CDR2 SYDVKM. The CDR3 consists of 14 residues. The J segment lost 5 bases and the V segment lost 8 bases, leaving 10 bases of the junction unmatched. Here the CDR3 reads CASATGTGFDEQYF. CDR3 in DNA: TGTGCCAGCGCCACCGGGACAGGGTTCGACGAGCAGTACTTC.

This clonotype showed up just a few times. CDR3 in amino acids: CASSLVGENYGYTF. CDR3 bases: TGTGCCAGCAGCTTGGTCGGGGAAAACTATGGCTACACCTTC. J is TRBJ1-2 and V is TRBV5-6, with D unresolved. Germline CDR1 and CDR2: SGHDT and YYEEEE. The length of the CDR3 is 14 residues. The ends were cut back, 0 bases at V and 2 bases at J, with 8 bases in the middle.

The sample holds one count of this clonotype. The V gene is TRBV11-2, the J gene TRBJ2-5, with a weak D call TRBD1 (6 bases). Germline assignment: CDR1 SGHAT and CDR2 FQNNGV. This CDR3 comprises 15 residues. V gave up 4 bases and J gave up 2 bases, with 14 bases separating them. CDR3 nucleotide sequence: TGTGCCAGCAGCTGGAGTGGGGGCTGGCAAGAGACCCAGTACTTC. It specifies CASSWSGGWQETQYF.

The V and J genes are TRBV5-1 and TRBJ2-3; D uncertain. The CDR3 runs 14 residues. Trimming shortened V by 4 bases and J by 2 bases, and 11 bases separated the two germline ends. Germline CDR1 reads SGHRS; CDR2 reads YFSETQ. The CDR3 coding sequence is TGCGCCAGCAGCCCACCCGACGCCACAGATACGCAGTATTTT. Translated, it gives CASSPPDATDTQYF.

CDR3 coding DNA: TGCGCCAGCAGCTTTTTCGGGAGCACAGATACGCAGTATTTT. This translates into CASSFFGSTDTQYF. The genes are TRBV5-1 and TRBJ2-3; D remains unclear. Trimming took 2 bases from V and 0 from J, leaving 7 bases between them. The CDR3 loop spans 14 amino acids. CDR1 is SGHRS and CDR2 is YFSETQ in the germline V gene.

This chain joins TRBV3-1 and TRBJ2-7; 8 nucleotides align to TRBD2. Germline V CDR1 and CDR2: LGHDT, YNNKEL (reference sequence). CDR3 length: 14 residues. V dropped 0 bases and J dropped 4; count of bases not matched to a gene: 2. CDR3 in amino acids: CASSQEGLVYEQYF. The CDR3 DNA sequence: TGTGCCAGCAGCCAAGAGGGACTAGTTTACGAGCAGTACTTC.

This clonotype was recorded a few times. V and J are TRBV7-2 and TRBJ2-7; D remains ambiguous. V was shortened by 4 bases and J by 2 bases, with 12 bases between the two germline ends. The CDR3 totals 14 residues. Germline CDR1 SGHTA, CDR2 FQGNSA. The CDR3 loop reads CASSSSSTPYEQYF. The CDR3 DNA follows: TGTGCCAGCAGCTCCAGCTCGACTCCCTACGAGCAGTACTTC.

V and J are TRBV25-1 and TRBJ1-1, with TRBD1 as a possible D gene (5 bases). The CDR3 runs 15 residues. Trimming shortened V by 1 base and J by 4 bases, and 13 bases separated the two germline ends. The germline CDR1 and CDR2 sequences are MGHDK and SYGVNS. The CDR3 reads CASSESVAGGTEAFF. The CDR3 DNA is TGTGCCAGCAGTGAATCCGTTGCGGGGGGCACTGAAGCTTTCTTT.

This chain connects TRBV20-1 to TRBJ2-1; 12 bases align to TRBD2. V was clipped by 5 bases and J by 6 bases; unmatched bases: 20. The CDR3 totals 19 residues. Germline lookup yields CDR1 DFQATT and CDR2 SNEGSKA (reference sequence). The CDR3 sequence: CSAPPTSGSIPLPTNEQFF. The CDR3, as DNA: TGCAGTGCTCCACCGACTAGCGGGAGTATCCCTCTTCCGACCAATGAGCAGTTCTTC.

The CDR3 DNA reads TGTGCCAGTAGCGCCGTAAATCCCTACGAGCAGTACTTC. Translating gives CASSAVNPYEQYF. The chain employs TRBV7-2 and TRBJ2-7; D may be TRBD2 (5 bases). Trimming shortened V by 9 bases and J by 2 bases, and 14 bases separated the two germline ends. The CDR3 extends over 13 amino acids. Germline values: CDR1 SGHTA, CDR2 FQGNSA.

This clonotype was recorded only once. J is TRBJ2-1 and V is TRBV18; the D gene is possibly TRBD2 (6 bases). V lost 2 bases to trimming and J lost 8 bases, with 10 bases between them. The CDR3 has 13 residues. The germline V gene has CDR1 KGHSH and CDR2 LQKENI. CDR3 protein: CASSPETRHEQFF. The DNA of the CDR3 is TGTGCCAGCTCACCAGAGACTAGACATGAGCAGTTCTTC.

DNA for the CDR3: TGTGCCAGCAGTGAATGGACCGATTTAGCGGGAGGGCCCCTTCACACAGATACGCAGTATTTT. This translates into CASSEWTDLAGGPLHTDTQYF. The J gene is TRBJ2-3, the V gene TRBV25-1; 11 bases are a match to TRBD2. V lost 1 base, J lost 2 bases, and 17 bases stayed unmatched. CDR1 is MGHDK, CDR2 SYGVNS, per germline. There are 21 residues in the CDR3. Filled out from reference TRBV25-1 and TRBJ2-3, the complete variable domain reads EADIYQTPRYLVIGTGKKITLECSQTMGHDKMYWYQQDPGMELHLIHYSYGVNSTEKGDLSSESTVSRIRTEHFPLTLESARPSHTSQYLCASSEWTDLAGGPLHTDTQYFGPGTRLTVL.

The chain recombines TRBV7-2 with TRBJ2-7; D gene uncertain. The CDR3 loop spans 12 amino acids. Germline V CDR1 and CDR2: SGHTA, FQGNSA. Trimming shortened V by 5 bases and J by 3 bases, and 8 bases separated the two germline ends. The CDR3 loop is CASSPHDYEQYF. DNA of the CDR3: TGTGCCAGCAGCCCCCACGACTACGAGCAGTACTTC.

The rearrangement links TRBV30 to TRBJ2-5; D unresolved. V lost 0 bases, J lost 0 bases, and 5 bases lay in between. CDR3 length: 13 amino acids. The germline V gene has CDR1 GTSNPN and CDR2 SVGIG (reference sequence). The CDR3 reads CAWSVENQETQYF. For the CDR3, the DNA is TGTGCCTGGAGTGTAGAGAACCAAGAGACCCAGTACTTC.